The following is a TCR beta chain sequence with its context. Authors' data handling: Scientists estimated how many nucleated cells there were by amplifying reference gene primers. The method was immunoSEQ multiplex PCR; TCRdb's version includes in-frame clones alone and lacks a portion of them. Clone size and the V and J calls come from that table; the DNA yielded D and trimming. The table includes 150,000 to 170,000 clones, 91% detected once. The data derive from a study of blood T cell repertoires in COVID-19. This sequence was found in a man between 45 and 60 years old with acute or convalescent COVID-19. The sample was peripheral blood.

DNA of the CDR3: TGTGCCAGCAGTGCCACAGGGGGCGAGCAGTACTTC. It specifies CASSATGGEQYF. The V gene is TRBV27, the J gene TRBJ2-7; 8 bases match TRBD1. J lost 6 bases, V lost 5 bases, and 3 bases had no gene match. This CDR3 spans 12 amino acids. The germline CDR1 and CDR2 sequences are MNHEY and SMNVEV (reference sequence).